This is a list of T cell receptor beta chains from one sample in a study of T cell changes during pregnancy in multiple sclerosis. The repertoire was sequenced with immunoSEQ multiplex PCR; TCRdb's copy has only in-frame clones and lacks some. The sample contains about 120,000 clones, approximately 93% of which appear only once. The sequenced sample was peripheral blood, obtained before pregnancy. These receptors all come from a female donor with multiple sclerosis, enrolled in a pregnancy study. Both conserved end residues are part of each CDR3. The order of the fields is clone size, J gene, D gene, V gene, CDR3 protein, CDR3 DNA. A D gene is named only where the DNA matches it firmly. Size is stated for part of the rows, as once, few or many counts, or as a class when the clone is expanded.

clone size: -; J gene: TRBJ2-3; D gene: -; V gene: TRBV9; CDR3 protein: CASSVDPQGLVTDTQYF; CDR3 DNA: TGTGCCAGCAGCGTAGACCCTCAGGGGTTAGTGACAGATACGCAGTATTTT
clone size: -; J gene: TRBJ2-1; D gene: -; V gene: TRBV19; CDR3 protein: CASSIGWGRDYNEQFF; CDR3 DNA: TGTGCCAGTAGTATAGGTTGGGGCAGGGACTACAATGAGCAGTTCTTC
clone size: -; J gene: TRBJ2-6; D gene: -; V gene: TRBV5-4; CDR3 protein: CTSSLAPGAGANVLTF; CDR3 DNA: TGTACCAGCAGCTTGGCCCCCGGGGCTGGGGCCAACGTCCTGACTTTC
clone size: -; J gene: TRBJ1-2; D gene: -; V gene: TRBV4-3; CDR3 protein: CASSQDRFSGGYTF; CDR3 DNA: TGCGCCAGCAGCCAAGACCGGTTTTCGGGTGGCTACACCTTC
clone size: -; J gene: TRBJ2-5; D gene: TRBD2; V gene: TRBV5-8; CDR3 protein: CASSLVLAGRETQYF; CDR3 DNA: TGTGCCAGCAGCTTGGTCCTAGCGGGGAGAGAGACCCAGTACTTC
clone size: -; J gene: TRBJ1-1; D gene: -; V gene: TRBV10-3; CDR3 protein: CAISESDRTVLGNTEAFF; CDR3 DNA: TGTGCCATCAGTGAGTCAGACAGGACAGTCCTCGGTAACACTGAAGCTTTCTTT
clone size: once; J gene: TRBJ1-1; D gene: TRBD1; V gene: TRBV6-5; CDR3 protein: CASSYSTGGFGTEAFF; CDR3 DNA: TGTGCCAGCAGTTACTCGACAGGGGGCTTTGGAACTGAAGCTTTCTTT
clone size: many; J gene: TRBJ1-2; D gene: TRBD1; V gene: TRBV27; CDR3 protein: CASSLQGANYGYTF; CDR3 DNA: TGTGCCAGCAGTTTACAGGGGGCCAACTATGGCTACACCTTC
clone size: -; J gene: TRBJ2-1; D gene: -; V gene: TRBV4-2; CDR3 protein: CASSQDRYEQFF; CDR3 DNA: TGTGCCAGCAGCCAAGATCGGTATGAGCAGTTCTTC
clone size: -; J gene: TRBJ1-2; D gene: TRBD1; V gene: TRBV6-5; CDR3 protein: CASSPGTVWGYTF; CDR3 DNA: TGTGCCAGCAGTCCCGGGACAGTCTGGGGCTACACCTTC
clone size: few; J gene: TRBJ1-1; D gene: -; V gene: TRBV5-1; CDR3 protein: CASRMQAIEAFF; CDR3 DNA: TGCGCCAGCAGAATGCAGGCGATTGAAGCTTTCTTT
clone size: -; J gene: TRBJ1-2; D gene: -; V gene: TRBV5-4; CDR3 protein: CASSFIGPSSYGYTF; CDR3 DNA: TGTGCCAGCAGCTTTATTGGGCCGTCAAGTTATGGCTACACCTTC
clone size: -; J gene: TRBJ2-3; D gene: TRBD2; V gene: TRBV9; CDR3 protein: CASSPGLAGGYSFSTDTQYF; CDR3 DNA: TGTGCCAGCAGCCCCGGACTAGCGGGGGGCTATTCCTTCAGCACAGATACGCAGTATTTT
clone size: once; J gene: TRBJ2-7; D gene: TRBD1; V gene: TRBV7-8; CDR3 protein: CASSSSGGSYEQYF; CDR3 DNA: TGTGCCAGCAGCTCCTCAGGGGGATCCTACGAGCAGTACTTC
clone size: -; J gene: TRBJ1-2; D gene: -; V gene: TRBV13; CDR3 protein: CASSSTGPYGYTF; CDR3 DNA: TGTGCCAGCAGCTCAACAGGGCCTTATGGCTACACCTTC
clone size: once; J gene: TRBJ1-5; D gene: TRBD1; V gene: TRBV6-1; CDR3 protein: CASSWDRTQPQHF; CDR3 DNA: TGTGCCAGCAGCTGGGACAGAACTCAGCCCCAGCATTTT
clone size: once; J gene: TRBJ2-7; D gene: -; V gene: TRBV7-3; CDR3 protein: CASSLSGLGEQYF; CDR3 DNA: TGTGCCAGCAGCTTATCGGGACTGGGCGAGCAGTACTTC
clone size: -; J gene: TRBJ2-2; D gene: -; V gene: TRBV30; CDR3 protein: CAWSEHSNTGELFF; CDR3 DNA: TGTGCCTGGAGTGAACATTCGAACACCGGGGAGCTGTTTTTT
clone size: -; J gene: TRBJ1-1; D gene: -; V gene: TRBV6-1; CDR3 protein: CASSPIRRGGEAFF; CDR3 DNA: TGTGCCAGCAGCCCGATCCGCAGGGGCGGTGAAGCTTTCTTT
clone size: -; J gene: TRBJ1-1; D gene: TRBD1; V gene: TRBV5-1; CDR3 protein: CASSTQGQGNTEAFF; CDR3 DNA: TGCGCCAGCAGCACGCAAGGACAGGGGAACACTGAAGCTTTCTTT
clone size: -; J gene: TRBJ2-7; D gene: -; V gene: TRBV28; CDR3 protein: CASSSGMYEQYF; CDR3 DNA: TGTGCCAGCAGTTCGGGGATGTACGAGCAGTACTTC
clone size: -; J gene: TRBJ1-3; D gene: TRBD1; V gene: TRBV6-6; CDR3 protein: CASSRDRVSGNTIYF; CDR3 DNA: TGTGCCAGCAGCCGCGACAGGGTCTCTGGAAACACCATATATTTT
clone size: -; J gene: TRBJ2-7; D gene: TRBD1; V gene: TRBV5-6; CDR3 protein: CASSFPGQGYEQYF; CDR3 DNA: TGTGCCAGCAGCTTCCCGGGACAGGGTTACGAGCAGTACTTC
clone size: -; J gene: TRBJ2-1; D gene: TRBD2; V gene: TRBV29-1; CDR3 protein: CSVDTAGAYNEQFF; CDR3 DNA: TGCAGCGTTGACACAGCGGGAGCCTACAATGAGCAGTTCTTC
clone size: -; J gene: TRBJ2-1; D gene: -; V gene: TRBV5-4; CDR3 protein: CASSYGTPVNYNEQFF; CDR3 DNA: TGTGCCAGCAGCTATGGGACACCCGTCAACTACAATGAGCAGTTCTTC
clone size: -; J gene: TRBJ1-1; D gene: -; V gene: TRBV29-1; CDR3 protein: CSVVDSEAFF; CDR3 DNA: TGCAGCGTAGTGGACAGCGAAGCTTTCTTT
clone size: -; J gene: TRBJ1-1; D gene: -; V gene: TRBV4-1; CDR3 protein: CASSQAAGGAANTEAFF; CDR3 DNA: TGCGCCAGCAGCCAAGCAGCCGGGGGGGCTGCGAACACTGAAGCTTTCTTT
clone size: -; J gene: TRBJ2-5; D gene: -; V gene: TRBV6-1; CDR3 protein: CASSGEDFETQYF; CDR3 DNA: TGTGCCAGCAGTGGCGAGGACTTTGAGACCCAGTACTTC
clone size: -; J gene: TRBJ2-3; D gene: TRBD1; V gene: TRBV2; CDR3 protein: CASSAGTGGRDTQYF; CDR3 DNA: TGTGCCAGCAGCGCCGGGACAGGGGGAAGAGATACGCAGTATTTT
clone size: -; J gene: TRBJ2-1; D gene: TRBD2; V gene: TRBV11-2; CDR3 protein: CASSLSLPGGLGGNEQFF; CDR3 DNA: TGTGCCAGCAGCTTATCCCTTCCGGGGGGGCTAGGGGGCAATGAGCAGTTCTTC
clone size: -; J gene: TRBJ2-5; D gene: -; V gene: TRBV21-1; CDR3 protein: CASSNPGGLETQYF; CDR3 DNA: TGTGCCAGCAGCAACCCAGGGGGGCTGGAGACCCAGTACTTC
clone size: -; J gene: TRBJ1-4; D gene: TRBD1; V gene: TRBV4-1; CDR3 protein: CASSGVWDSFNEKLFF; CDR3 DNA: TGCGCCAGCAGTGGGGTATGGGACAGCTTTAATGAAAAACTGTTTTTT
clone size: -; J gene: TRBJ2-7; D gene: TRBD2; V gene: TRBV5-1; CDR3 protein: CASSSLAGGYEQYF; CDR3 DNA: TGCGCCAGCAGCTCACTAGCGGGAGGGTACGAGCAGTACTTC
clone size: -; J gene: TRBJ2-7; D gene: TRBD1; V gene: TRBV5-1; CDR3 protein: CASSLDREGGEQYF; CDR3 DNA: TGCGCCAGCAGCTTAGACAGGGAAGGGGGCGAGCAGTACTTC
clone size: -; J gene: TRBJ2-2; D gene: -; V gene: TRBV29-1; CDR3 protein: CSVDPDTGELFF; CDR3 DNA: TGCAGCGTTGACCCGGACACCGGGGAGCTGTTTTTT
clone size: -; J gene: TRBJ2-1; D gene: -; V gene: TRBV5-4; CDR3 protein: CASRSEPGNQYNEQFF; CDR3 DNA: TGTGCCAGCAGGTCGGAGCCCGGGAACCAGTACAATGAGCAGTTCTTC
clone size: -; J gene: TRBJ2-1; D gene: -; V gene: TRBV18; CDR3 protein: CASSPGGPRDEQFF; CDR3 DNA: TGTGCCAGCTCACCCGGAGGGCCCAGGGATGAGCAGTTCTTC
clone size: -; J gene: TRBJ1-1; D gene: -; V gene: TRBV14; CDR3 protein: CASSHLDGVNTEAFF; CDR3 DNA: TGTGCCAGCAGCCACCTAGACGGAGTGAACACTGAAGCTTTCTTT
clone size: -; J gene: TRBJ2-2; D gene: -; V gene: TRBV19; CDR3 protein: CASSREFYTGELFF; CDR3 DNA: TGTGCCAGTAGTCGGGAGTTCTACACCGGGGAGCTGTTTTTT
clone size: -; J gene: TRBJ2-1; D gene: -; V gene: TRBV4-1; CDR3 protein: CASSQGVVAISYNEQFF; CDR3 DNA: TGCGCCAGCAGCCAAGGAGTGGTAGCGATCTCCTACAATGAGCAGTTCTTC
clone size: -; J gene: TRBJ2-1; D gene: -; V gene: TRBV27; CDR3 protein: CASSLSDRGNEQFF; CDR3 DNA: TGTGCCAGCAGTTTATCGGACCGGGGCAATGAGCAGTTCTTC
clone size: -; J gene: TRBJ1-1; D gene: TRBD1; V gene: TRBV5-1; CDR3 protein: CASSTGPGTGANTEAFF; CDR3 DNA: TGCGCCAGCAGCACAGGTCCCGGGACAGGGGCGAACACTGAAGCTTTCTTT
clone size: -; J gene: TRBJ1-2; D gene: -; V gene: TRBV6-1; CDR3 protein: CASSESTGILDGYTF; CDR3 DNA: TGTGCCAGCAGTGAGAGCACCGGGATTCTGGATGGCTACACCTTC
clone size: -; J gene: TRBJ2-5; D gene: TRBD2; V gene: TRBV19; CDR3 protein: CASAAGGADETQYF; CDR3 DNA: TGTGCCAGTGCTGCCGGGGGGGCCGATGAGACCCAGTACTTC
clone size: once; J gene: TRBJ2-1; D gene: -; V gene: TRBV7-9; CDR3 protein: CASSSLLSNEQFF; CDR3 DNA: TGTGCCAGCAGCTCGCTTTTGAGCAATGAGCAGTTCTTC
clone size: -; J gene: TRBJ1-4; D gene: -; V gene: TRBV18; CDR3 protein: CASSTSGNRNEKLFF; CDR3 DNA: TGTGCCAGCTCAACTTCAGGGAACAGGAATGAAAAACTGTTTTTT
clone size: -; J gene: TRBJ2-3; D gene: -; V gene: TRBV27; CDR3 protein: CASTNIPSTDTQYF; CDR3 DNA: TGTGCCAGCACCAACATTCCTAGCACAGATACGCAGTATTTT
clone size: -; J gene: TRBJ1-2; D gene: TRBD1; V gene: TRBV30; CDR3 protein: CAWSVTGDNGYTF; CDR3 DNA: TGTGCCTGGAGTGTTACAGGGGACAATGGCTACACCTTC
clone size: -; J gene: TRBJ1-2; D gene: TRBD1; V gene: TRBV5-1; CDR3 protein: CASSDRTGSMNGYTF; CDR3 DNA: TGCGCCAGCAGCGATAGGACAGGGAGTATGAATGGCTACACCTTC
clone size: -; J gene: TRBJ2-1; D gene: -; V gene: TRBV4-1; CDR3 protein: CASRRDESFYNEQFF; CDR3 DNA: TGCGCCAGCAGGCGGGATGAATCGTTCTACAATGAGCAGTTCTTC
clone size: once; J gene: TRBJ2-2; D gene: -; V gene: TRBV25-1; CDR3 protein: CASRSSAGELFF; CDR3 DNA: TGTGCCAGCCGATCTAGTGCCGGGGAGCTGTTTTTT
clone size: -; J gene: TRBJ2-7; D gene: TRBD2; V gene: TRBV6-6; CDR3 protein: CASSYSGLVDYEQYF; CDR3 DNA: TGTGCCAGCAGTTACTCGGGACTAGTTGACTACGAGCAGTACTTC
clone size: -; J gene: TRBJ2-5; D gene: TRBD1; V gene: TRBV6-1; CDR3 protein: CASRTGGGETQYF; CDR3 DNA: TGTGCCAGCAGGACAGGGGGTGGAGAGACCCAGTACTTC
clone size: -; J gene: TRBJ1-2; D gene: -; V gene: TRBV7-3; CDR3 protein: CASSLIRARGYTF; CDR3 DNA: TGTGCCAGCAGCTTAATCAGGGCTCGTGGCTACACCTTC
clone size: -; J gene: TRBJ2-3; D gene: TRBD1; V gene: TRBV5-1; CDR3 protein: CASSIQGGTDTQYF; CDR3 DNA: TGCGCCAGCAGCATACAGGGGGGAACAGATACGCAGTATTTT
clone size: -; J gene: TRBJ2-7; D gene: TRBD2; V gene: TRBV27; CDR3 protein: CASSLGTSGIYEQYF; CDR3 DNA: TGTGCCAGCAGTTTGGGGACTAGCGGGATCTACGAGCAGTACTTC
clone size: -; J gene: TRBJ1-3; D gene: TRBD1; V gene: TRBV30; CDR3 protein: CASRDRNSGNTIYF; CDR3 DNA: TGTGCCTCGAGGGACAGGAACTCTGGAAACACCATATATTTT